This entry describes one TCR beta chain. This specimen belongs to a study of control samples from healthy donors and cancer patients. The CDR3 sequence is 14 residues long. V shed 5 bases and J 7 bases; nucleotides not matched to a gene: 8. Germline CDR1 and CDR2: SGHKS and YYEKEE (reference sequence). The table came from immunoSEQ multiplex PCR; TCRdb's copy has only in-frame clones and leaves some out. The sample has some 150,000 clones; approximately 94% are singletons. The source material was PBMCs. The TCR sequence derives from a man in his fifties or sixties with colorectal cancer. The rearrangement joins TRBV5-5 to TRBJ2-1, with 8 bases that match TRBD1. The CDR3 loop is CASSLGQGTNEQFF. DNA for the CDR3: TGTGCCAGCAGTTTAGGACAGGGTACGAATGAGCAGTTCTTC.